The 19 T cell receptor beta chains below all came from one sample that was sequenced in a study of tumor and adjacent non-tumor tissue in lung cancer. TCRbeta libraries were built with three rounds of nested PCR, modified from ARM-PCR. One entry per CDR3 protein results from TCRdb running MiXCR on the multiplex PCR reads. Seen here are 60,000 or so distinct CDR3 sequences, around two thirds observed once, and the top ten hold roughly a third. This sample's RNA came from whole unsorted tissue. The normal lung tissue was taken more than 3 cm from the tumor edge. Sequenced: distant non-tumor lung tissue. The origin of the receptors is a man aged 70 or older with non-small cell lung cancer.

This sequence joins TRBV29-1 and TRBJ2-3; 10 nucleotides align to TRBD1. CDR1 and CDR2 (germline): SQVTM, ANQGSEA. J lost 5 bases, V lost 3 bases, and 8 bases had no gene match. This CDR3 is built from 15 residues. CDR3 sequence reads: CSVDGTGAQVDTQYF. CDR3 bases: TGCAGCGTTGACGGGACAGGGGCGCAGGTAGATACGCAGTATTTT.

In this sample, this clonotype turned up a few times. V gene TRBV2 combines with J gene TRBJ2-6; D is unclear. This CDR3 comprises 14 residues. Germline lookup yields CDR1 SNHLY and CDR2 FYNNEI. V was cut by 6 bases and J by 6 bases, with 12 bases left in between. The CDR3, as DNA: TGTGCCAGCAGGCTTACGGGCACGGCCAACGTCCTGACTTTC. Its protein product is CASRLTGTANVLTF.

The rearrangement joins TRBV6-5 to TRBJ1-1; D is possibly TRBD1 (5 bases). The germline gives CDR1 MNHEY, CDR2 SVGAGI. This CDR3 contains 17 residues. Trimming shortened V by 6 bases and J by 3 bases, and 23 bases separated the two germline ends. The CDR3: CASRYPPTGIRDTEAFF. CDR3 sequence (DNA): TGTGCCAGCAGATACCCCCCCACGGGGATCAGGGACACTGAAGCTTTCTTT.

This clonotype was counted once. This chain connects TRBV12-3 or TRBV12-4 to TRBJ1-1; D unresolved. The CDR3 is made up of 15 amino acids. Trimming pared 2 bases from V and 1 base from J, leaving 11 bases between. CDR3 DNA: TGTGCCAGCAGTTTACACATGGGCGGGAACACTGAAGCTTTCTTT. It encodes CASSLHMGGNTEAFF.

Of note for this clonotype: Possible read error: a much larger clone is one base away. The rearrangement links TRBV6-5 to TRBJ1-1; 12 nucleotides line up with TRBD1. Germline V gene data show CDR1 as MNHEY and CDR2 as SVGAGI. The CDR3 runs 15 residues. The DNA of the CDR3 is TGTGCCAGCAGTTACCGGGACAGGGGGCGATCTGAAGTTTTCTTT. It codes for CASSYRDRGRSEVFF.

This clonotype has just one count. Because the CDR3 is missing its conserved closing phenylalanine or tryptophan, this is likely a read error. The V and J genes are TRBV12-3 or TRBV12-4 and TRBJ2-2, with 10 bases matching TRBD1. The CDR3 has 16 residues. CDR3 nucleotides: TGTGCCAGCAGTTTAGCTTCGGGACAGGGGACAGGGGAACTGTTTTCT. This sequence encodes CASSLASGQGTGELFS.

A note on this clonotype: One junction end does not reproduce the germline sequence, and a read error may be involved. This sequence joins TRBV28 and TRBJ2-5, with a weak D call TRBD1 (6 bases). The CDR3 spans 17 residues. The germline gives CDR1 MDHEN, CDR2 SYDVKM. The CDR3 DNA follows: TGTGCCAGCAGCCCAGGCAGGGGACCCAAAGGGCACGAGACCCAATACTTC. Encoded protein: CASSPGRGPKGHETQYF. Full variable domain (outside the CDR3, taken from reference TRBV28 and TRBJ2-5): DVKVTQSSRYLVKRTGEKVFLECVQDMDHENMFWYRQDPGLGLRLIYFSYDVKMKEKGDIPEGYSVSREKKERFSLILESASTNQTSMYLCASSPGRGPKGHETQYFGPGTRLLVL.

As concerns this clonotype: At one boundary the junction diverges from the germline segment, which might be a read error. V gene TRBV4-1 combines with J gene TRBJ1-2, with 9 bases lining up with TRBD1. This CDR3 is built from 16 residues. CDR1 and CDR2 (germline): MGHRA, YSYEKL. CDR3 sequence reads: CASSHTLDRGGYGCTF. In nucleotides, the CDR3 is TGCGCCAGCAGCCATACCCTGGACAGGGGTGGATATGGCTGCACCTTC.

Points on this clonotype: This may come from a read error, since a much larger clone is one base off. The chain is built from TRBV6-1 and TRBJ2-5; 9 positions match TRBD1. CDR3 length: 14 residues. The V gene's germline CDR1 is MNHNS and CDR2 SASEGT. J gave up 4 bases and V 7 bases, and 7 bases lay outside the gene matches. The CDR3 bases are TGTGCCAGCATTGTGACAGGGGGGCCAGAGACCCAGTACTTC. It is translated as CASIVTGGPETQYF.

The V and J genes are TRBV7-8 and TRBJ2-5; 13 nucleotides match TRBD2. The CDR3 is 20 amino acids. The V and J ends lost 5 bases and 5 bases, in that order; junction bases with no gene match: 20. Germline assignment: CDR1 SGHVS and CDR2 FQNEAQ. The CDR3 DNA reads as TGTGCCAGCAGCCAAGTGACACCCGGACTAGCGGGAGTCGCGGGGGAGACCCAGTACTTC. Translating it yields CASSQVTPGLAGVAGETQYF.

Only a few counts were recorded for this clonotype. This rearrangement joins TRBV5-1 to TRBJ1-2; perhaps TRBD1 as D (6 bases). The CDR3 totals 14 residues. CDR1 SGHRS and CDR2 YFSETQ come from the germline V gene. V was pared by 4 bases and J by 6 bases, with 16 bases between. CDR3 amino acids: CASSPILGTNGYTF. The CDR3 DNA follows: TGCGCCAGCAGCCCGATTCTAGGGACAAATGGCTACACCTTC.

Comment on this clonotype: At one end, the junction sequence differs from germline, possibly due to a read error. The J gene is TRBJ2-6, the V gene TRBV29-1; weak D call: TRBD1 (6 bases). The germline V gene has CDR1 SQVTM and CDR2 ANQGSEA. The CDR3 is made up of 12 amino acids. The CDR3 bases are TGTAGCGCCGGGGACAACGTCGGCGTCCTGAGTTTC. It yields the protein CSAGDNVGVLSF.

On this clonotype: Its ends do not fully match the called genes, so a read error is possible. The gene calls are TRBV6-1 and TRBJ2-2; 7 bases line up with TRBD1. The germline gives CDR1 MNHNS, CDR2 SASEGT. The CDR3 has 15 residues. CDR3 region: CASRPRGLSPGELFF. The DNA of the CDR3 is TGTGCCAGCAGGCCCAGGGGGTTGAGCCCCGGGGAGTTGTTTTTT.

Comment on this clonotype: This is likely a read error, given that the CDR3 carries no conserved phenylalanine or tryptophan at its end. The V call is TRBV11-2, the J call TRBJ2-2; 8 bases fit TRBD2. J was trimmed by 9 bases and V by 0 bases; bases with no gene match: 9. This CDR3 has 16 amino acids. CDR1 and CDR2 from the germline V gene are SGHAT and FQNNGV. CDR3 protein: CASSLDRLASARELFS. CDR3 sequence (DNA): TGTGCCAGCAGCTTAGATCGACTAGCGTCGGCCCGGGAGCTGTTTTCT.

Worth noting for this clonotype: With a much larger clone just one base away, this may be a read error. The rearrangement joins TRBV10-2 to TRBJ2-1, with 10 bases matching TRBD2. From germline, CDR1 is WSHSY and CDR2 SAAADI. The CDR3 length is 17 residues. CDR3 DNA sequence: TGCGCCAACAGTGAGTCGTTAGGGACTAGCGAGAACAATGAGCAGTTCTTC. Translated, it gives CANSESLGTSENNEQFF.

A word on this clonotype: A much larger clone lies a single base off, so this may be a read error. The chain links TRBV20-1 to TRBJ2-1; 9 nucleotides match TRBD2. Per germline, CDR1 DFQATT and CDR2 SNEGSKA (reference sequence). This CDR3 contains 15 residues. CDR3 nucleotide sequence: TGCAGTGCTAGAGAAGGCGGGAGGGCCTGGAATGAGCAGCTCTTC. Its translation is CSAREGGRAWNEQLF.

To note about this clonotype: No conserved phenylalanine or tryptophan ends this CDR3, so it is likely a read error. The J gene is TRBJ1-2, the V gene TRBV28; no firm D call. Between the trimmed V and J ends, which lost 7 bases and 1 base, there was a span of 10 bases. The CDR3 runs to 13 residues. CDR1 and CDR2 (germline): MDHEN, SYDVKM. CDR3 region: CASTQQDNYGYTS. The CDR3 DNA follows: TGTGCCAGCACGCAGCAGGATAACTATGGCTACACCTCC.

This clonotype appeared a few times. Germline and junction disagree at one end, which may indicate a read error. The chain carries TRBV29-1 and TRBJ2-7; D possibly corresponds to TRBD2 (6 bases). The CDR3 consists of 11 residues. Germline CDR1 reads SQVTM; CDR2 reads ANQGSEA. The CDR3 nucleotides are TGCGGCGTTGACGGGGGTAACAAGCAGTATTTC. Amino acid sequence: CGVDGGNKQYF.

The J gene is TRBJ2-7, the V gene TRBV6-5, with D perhaps TRBD2 (5 bases). Trimming took off 10 bases at V and 9 bases at J, with 16 bases between the two ends. The CDR3 is made up of 11 amino acids. Germline V gives CDR1 MNHEY, CDR2 SVGAGI. CDR3 in DNA: TGTGCCACCCGACTGGAGGACGGGCAGTACTTC. It codes for CATRLEDGQYF.